The 8 T cell receptor beta chains in this list originate from one sample, sequenced in a study of identifying expanded T cells in peripheral blood. The protocol was immunoSEQ multiplex PCR, while the TCRdb copy is restricted to in-frame clones and leaves out a portion. Of about 82,000 clones listed, roughly 89% were seen once; the top ten hold around 7%. The sequencing sample was made of blood. Receptors were obtained from a person aged 18-69 years in good health.

The genes are TRBV7-9 and TRBJ1-1, with 8 nucleotides matching TRBD1. The CDR3 covers 13 residues. Trimming removed 4 bases from V and 8 bases from J; junction bases left unmatched: 6. Per the germline V gene, CDR1 is SEHNR and CDR2 is FQNEAQ (reference sequence). As DNA, the CDR3 is TGTGCCAGCAGCTACAGAGACAGGGGCGAAGCTTTCTTT. Its protein is CASSYRDRGEAFF.

This clone was counted once. This chain connects TRBV7-8 to TRBJ2-3; TRBD1 is a possible D gene (5 bases). V lost 5 bases, J lost 3 bases, and 18 bases lay in between. CDR3 length equals 16 residues. The germline CDR1 and CDR2 sequences are SGHVS and FQNEAQ. CDR3 in DNA: TGTGCCAGCAGCCCGTTCGACAGACTGTTAACAGATACGCAGTATTTT. Translation gives CASSPFDRLLTDTQYF.

This chain uses TRBV7-2 with TRBJ1-4; D is perhaps TRBD1 (6 bases). The germline CDR1 and CDR2 sequences are SGHTA and FQGNSA. Trimming removed 3 bases from V and 12 bases from J, with 14 bases in between. The CDR3 consists of 13 residues. CDR3 nucleotides: TGTGCCAGCAGCTTTCGACAGGTTGGGGAACTGTTTTTT. It specifies CASSFRQVGELFF.

Here the CDR3 reads CASSLGASSGLSGEQFF. CDR3 coding DNA: TGTGCCAGCAGCTTGGGGGCGAGCAGCGGACTTTCGGGGGAGCAGTTCTTC. The chain recombines TRBV5-4 with TRBJ2-1; D possibly corresponds to TRBD2 (5 bases). Trimming stripped 0 bases from V and 10 bases from J, with 23 bases between. Germline-derived CDR1 and CDR2 are SGHNT and YYREEE (reference sequence). The length of the CDR3 is 17 residues.

The chain uses TRBV28 and TRBJ1-1; no definite D call. The germline V gene encodes CDR1 MDHEN and CDR2 SYDVKM. This CDR3 has 14 residues. Trimming shortened V by 3 bases and J by 5 bases, and 13 bases separated the two germline ends. In DNA, the CDR3 is TGTGCCAGCAGTTTTAATCTACTCTGGACTGAAGCTTTCTTT. Translation gives CASSFNLLWTEAFF.

The chain is built from TRBV7-9 and TRBJ1-3; 7 bases fit TRBD1. Germline CDR1 SEHNR, CDR2 FQNEAQ (reference sequence). The CDR3 has 14 residues. The trim removed 8 bases at V and 0 bases at J, leaving 4 bases unmatched. CDR3 residues: CASVRGDSGNTIYF. As DNA, the CDR3 is TGTGCCAGCGTCAGGGGGGACTCTGGAAACACCATATATTTT.

This chain links TRBV4-2 with TRBJ2-5; D is undetermined. The CDR3 runs to 16 residues. V lost 0 bases to trimming and J lost 5 bases, with 16 bases between them. The germline gives CDR1 LGHNA, CDR2 YNFKEQ. The CDR3: CASSQDLNSVLETQYF. In DNA form, the CDR3 reads TGTGCCAGCAGCCAAGACTTGAACTCTGTGCTTGAGACCCAGTACTTC.

This clone was detected once. This chain links TRBV4-2 with TRBJ2-5; 12 bases map to TRBD2. This CDR3 comprises 17 residues. Germline CDR1 is LGHNA and CDR2 is YNFKEQ. With 4 bases clipped from V and 5 bases from J, the junction kept 11 bases outside the gene matches. CDR3 loop: CASSLGLAGRQGETQYF. The CDR3 nucleotides read TGTGCCAGCAGCCTCGGACTAGCGGGGCGCCAGGGGGAGACCCAGTACTTC.